These 18 T cell receptor beta chains share one sample of origin, sequenced in a study of cytomegalovirus exposure and HLA in healthy donors (dated by TCRdb to about 2017). Libraries came from the immunoSEQ multiplex PCR assay. For the multiplex PCR, a mixture combining 60 forward primers for TCR Vbeta segments and 13 reverse primers for TCR Jbeta segments was used. Entries here come from immuneACCESS through TCRdb and include only in-frame sequences with V and J called. Some clones fail to appear in such tables; in the studies checked, an unresolved V gene covers under half of the shortfall, and the cause of the remainder is unknown. The sample table holds about 180,000 clones, of which roughly 87% were seen once. Of the sample, less than 0.65% is held by the ten largest clones. The sample comprised PBMCs. The receptor set was obtained from a woman aged 45-60 years in good health and CMV-seronegative.

The chain recombines TRBV7-6 with TRBJ1-5; D remains ambiguous. The germline V gene encodes CDR1 SGHVS and CDR2 FNYEAQ. V shed 8 bases and J shed 2 bases, with 10 bases lying between them. This CDR3 is 13 amino acids long. The CDR3 reads CASGGEGNQPQHF. The CDR3 nucleotides are TGTGCCAGCGGCGGGGAGGGCAATCAGCCCCAGCATTTT.

The CDR3 DNA reads TGTGCCAGCAGTTTAGACAGGGTCACTGGGGCCAACGTCCTGACTTTC. Translation: CASSLDRVTGANVLTF. V is TRBV28 and J is TRBJ2-6; TRBD1 matches 7 bases. Germline loops: CDR1 MDHEN, CDR2 SYDVKM. CDR3 length: 16 amino acids. Trimming took 2 bases from V and 2 from J; bases not matched to a gene: 3.

This clone was seen once. The gene calls are TRBV18 and TRBJ2-7; D uncertain. This CDR3 contains 14 residues. The germline V gene has CDR1 KGHSH and CDR2 LQKENI. Deletions cut 3 bases from V and 4 bases from J, with 13 bases between. The DNA of the CDR3 is TGTGCCAGCTCACCCGCAATTGGAGCTTACGAGCAGTACTTC. It translates to CASSPAIGAYEQYF.

The chain combines TRBV7-6 with TRBJ2-1; 10 bases agree with TRBD2. Per the germline V gene, CDR1 is SGHVS and CDR2 is FNYEAQ. The V segment lost 3 bases and the J segment 3 bases; nucleotides outside the gene matches: 5. The CDR3 contains 16 residues. The CDR3 loop reads CASSLMSSGSYNEQFF. CDR3 nucleotides: TGTGCCAGCAGCTTGATGTCTAGCGGGAGCTACAATGAGCAGTTCTTC.

The rearrangement uses TRBV2 and TRBJ2-7; maybe TRBD2 (5 bases). V dropped 4 bases and J dropped 4 bases, with 8 bases sitting between them. Germline loops: CDR1 SNHLY, CDR2 FYNNEI. CDR3 length: 12 amino acids. CDR3 protein: CASSVGGYEQYF. The CDR3 nucleotides read TGTGCCAGCAGTGTCGGAGGATACGAGCAGTACTTC.

Worth noting for this clone: This sample also contains other DNA sequences that code for the same CDR3. The chain joins TRBV11-3 to TRBJ2-1; 9 bases line up with TRBD2. V dropped 5 bases and J dropped 6; count of bases not matched to a gene: 2. Germline V gives CDR1 SGHNT, CDR2 YENEEA. CDR3 length: 13 amino acids. The CDR3: CASSLAGINEQFF. The CDR3 DNA reads TGTGCCAGCAGCCTAGCGGGAATCAATGAGCAGTTCTTC. Variable domain in full (rest from reference TRBV11-3 and TRBJ2-1): EAGVVQSPRYKIIEKKQPVAFWCNPISGHNTLYWYLQNLGQGPELLIRYENEEAVDDSQLPKDRFSAERLKGVDSTLKIQPAELGDSAVYLCASSLAGINEQFFGPGTRLTVL.

V is TRBV30 and J is TRBJ2-7; 8 bases align to TRBD2. V lost 3 bases and J lost 2; bases outside the gene matches: 9. CDR1 is GTSNPN and CDR2 is SVGIG in the germline V gene (reference sequence). CDR3 length equals 15 residues. CDR3 nucleotides: TGTGCCTGGAGCCCCGGCGGGGGGAGGCCCTACGAGCAGTACTTC. Protein: CAWSPGGGRPYEQYF.

This chain links TRBV19 with TRBJ2-1; 9 nucleotides align to TRBD2. Germline V gene sequence: CDR1 LNHDA, CDR2 SQIVND (reference sequence). This CDR3 is built from 14 residues. J was trimmed by 6 bases and V by 7 bases; bases with no gene match: 7. The CDR3 nucleotides are TGTGCCAGTATTCGCGGGAGGGGCGTCAATGAGCAGTTCTTC. This codes for CASIRGRGVNEQFF.

Notes on this clone: This same CDR3 is encoded by further DNA sequences in the sample. The chain recombines TRBV28 with TRBJ2-7, with D maybe TRBD2 (6 bases). Between the trimmed V and J ends, which lost 3 bases and 0 bases, there was a span of 6 bases. Looked up from germline, CDR1 is MDHEN and CDR2 is SYDVKM. This CDR3 has 13 amino acids. Here the CDR3 reads CASSFGGSYEQYF. The CDR3 region has the DNA TGTGCCAGCAGTTTCGGGGGCTCCTACGAGCAGTACTTC.

The chain combines TRBV19 with TRBJ2-5, with 8 positions matching TRBD2. The J call is doubtful: the DNA matches TRBJ2-7 better. This CDR3 comprises 16 residues. From germline, CDR1 is LNHDA and CDR2 SQIVND (reference sequence). The CDR3 nucleotides read TGTGCCAGTAGTGGCCAACATGGGACTAGCTCCTACGAGCAGTACTTC. Translation: CASSGQHGTSSYEQYF.

The chain uses TRBV25-1 and TRBJ2-6, with D possibly TRBD2 on 5 matching bases. V was cut by 3 bases and J by 2 bases, with 17 bases left in between. Per the germline V gene, CDR1 is MGHDK and CDR2 is SYGVNS. The CDR3 loop spans 18 amino acids. The CDR3 DNA follows: TGTGCCAGCAGTGACCCCCGAGGGCGTAATGCTGGGGCCAACGTCCTGACTTTC. Protein product: CASSDPRGRNAGANVLTF.

The V and J genes are TRBV7-2 and TRBJ1-5; 11 positions match TRBD1. Per germline, CDR1 SGHTA and CDR2 FQGNSA. The length of the CDR3 is 16 residues. Trimming at V came to 1 base and at J to 7 bases, leaving 6 bases not matched to a gene. For the CDR3, the DNA is TGTGCCAGCAGCTTAGGGGACAGGGGGTTGGGGCAGCCCCAGCATTTT. It encodes CASSLGDRGLGQPQHF.

This clone was seen only once. V gene TRBV27 combines with J gene TRBJ2-1; 10 nucleotides agree with TRBD2. Germline lookup yields CDR1 MNHEY and CDR2 SMNVEV (reference sequence). This CDR3 has 15 amino acids. The V and J ends lost 0 bases and 8 bases, in that order; junction bases with no gene match: 4. CDR3 amino acids: CASSLSSGGAYEQFF. The CDR3 nucleotides read TGTGCCAGCAGTTTATCCAGCGGGGGGGCGTATGAGCAGTTCTTC.

This clone was counted a few times. The chain carries TRBV4-3 and TRBJ2-1; D gene unclear. Germline V gene data show CDR1 as LGHNA and CDR2 as YSLEER. The CDR3 totals 13 residues. The V gene lost 4 bases and the J gene lost 5 bases, with 9 bases spanning the gap. Here the CDR3 DNA reads TGCGCCAGCAGCCGTCTAGAACACAATGAGCAGTTCTTC. Translation gives CASSRLEHNEQFF.

This chain joins TRBV2 and TRBJ1-1, with no clear D. Germline V gene lookup returns CDR1 SNHLY and CDR2 FYNNEI. V lost 3 bases to trimming and J lost 1 base, with 6 bases between them. The CDR3 contains 13 residues. The CDR3 DNA follows: TGTGCCAGCAGTGAGAACAGGAACACTGAAGCTTTCTTT. Translated, it gives CASSENRNTEAFF.

The genes are TRBV10-2 and TRBJ2-1; 8 bases map to TRBD2. V was clipped by 4 bases and J by 4 bases; unmatched bases: 6. The CDR3 covers 15 residues. Germline loops: CDR1 WSHSY, CDR2 SAAADI. The CDR3 DNA reads TGCGCCAGCAGTGGGCGGGGGGCCCTTTACAATGAGCAGTTCTTC. It translates to CASSGRGALYNEQFF.

This clone is a singleton in its sample. The chain uses TRBV9 and TRBJ2-1; 9 bases are shared with TRBD1. CDR1 is SGDLS, CDR2 YYNGEE, per germline. The CDR3 has 16 residues. V shed 4 bases, J shed 1 base, and the junction held 6 bases outside the gene matches. Here the CDR3 DNA reads TGTGCCAGCAGCTCCACAGGGGGCGGGTCCTACAATGAGCAGTTCTTC. Protein product: CASSSTGGGSYNEQFF.

A remark on this clone: In the same sample, other DNA sequences code for this CDR3. The chain combines TRBV5-1 with TRBJ2-3; D is unresolved. The V gene's germline CDR1 is SGHRS and CDR2 YFSETQ. V was trimmed by 3 bases and J by 0 bases, leaving 5 bases between them. The CDR3 runs 13 residues. The CDR3 loop is CASSSTSTDTQYF. CDR3 bases: TGCGCCAGCAGCTCGACTAGCACAGATACGCAGTATTTT.